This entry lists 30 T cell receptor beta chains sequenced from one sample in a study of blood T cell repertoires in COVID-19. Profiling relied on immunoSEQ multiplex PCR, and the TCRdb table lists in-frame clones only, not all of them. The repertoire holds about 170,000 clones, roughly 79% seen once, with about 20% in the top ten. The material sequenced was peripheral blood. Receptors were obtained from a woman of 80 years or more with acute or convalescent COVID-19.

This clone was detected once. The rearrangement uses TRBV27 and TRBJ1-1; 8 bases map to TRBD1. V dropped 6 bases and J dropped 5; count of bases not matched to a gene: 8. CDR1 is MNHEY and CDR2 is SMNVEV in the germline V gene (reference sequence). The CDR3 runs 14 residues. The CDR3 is CASRGNRGETEAFF. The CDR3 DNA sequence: TGTGCCAGCAGGGGGAACAGGGGGGAGACTGAAGCTTTCTTT.

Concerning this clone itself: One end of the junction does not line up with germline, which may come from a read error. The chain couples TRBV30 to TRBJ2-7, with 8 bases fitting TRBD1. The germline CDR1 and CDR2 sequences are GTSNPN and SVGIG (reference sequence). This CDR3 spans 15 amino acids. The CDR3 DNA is TGTGCCTGGAGTGCCTTGACAGGGGTCCGCTACCAGCAGTACTTC. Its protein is CAWSALTGVRYQQYF.

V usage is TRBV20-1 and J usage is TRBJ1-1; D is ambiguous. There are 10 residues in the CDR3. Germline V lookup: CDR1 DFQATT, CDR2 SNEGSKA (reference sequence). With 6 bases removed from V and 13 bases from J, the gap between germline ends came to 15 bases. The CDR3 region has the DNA TGCAGTGCAACCAGTGTGTTCCTTTTCTTT. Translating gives CSATSVFLFF.

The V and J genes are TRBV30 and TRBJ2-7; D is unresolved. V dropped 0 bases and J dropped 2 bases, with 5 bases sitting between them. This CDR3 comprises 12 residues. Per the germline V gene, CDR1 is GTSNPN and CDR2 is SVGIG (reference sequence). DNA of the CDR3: TGTGCCTGGAGTGTCGCGGCCTACGAGCAGTACTTC. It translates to CAWSVAAYEQYF.

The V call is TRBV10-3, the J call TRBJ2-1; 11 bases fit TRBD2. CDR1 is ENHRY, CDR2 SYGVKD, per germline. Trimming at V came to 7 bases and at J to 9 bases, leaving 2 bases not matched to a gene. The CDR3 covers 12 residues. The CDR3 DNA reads TGTGCCATCATGACTAGCGGGACTGAGCAGTTCTTC. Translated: CAIMTSGTEQFF.

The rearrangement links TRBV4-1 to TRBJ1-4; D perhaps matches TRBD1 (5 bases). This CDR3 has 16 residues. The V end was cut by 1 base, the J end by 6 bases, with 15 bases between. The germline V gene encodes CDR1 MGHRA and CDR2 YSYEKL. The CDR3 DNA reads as TGCGCCAGCAGCCAAGGGGCCAAGGGGAGGGATGAAAAACTGTTTTTT. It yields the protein CASSQGAKGRDEKLFF.

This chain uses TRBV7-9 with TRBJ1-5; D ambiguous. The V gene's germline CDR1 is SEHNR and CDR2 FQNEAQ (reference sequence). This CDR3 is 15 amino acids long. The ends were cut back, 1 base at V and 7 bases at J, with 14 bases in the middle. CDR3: CASSLGSPPGQPQHF. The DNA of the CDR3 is TGTGCCAGCAGCTTAGGCAGCCCCCCGGGACAGCCCCAGCATTTT.

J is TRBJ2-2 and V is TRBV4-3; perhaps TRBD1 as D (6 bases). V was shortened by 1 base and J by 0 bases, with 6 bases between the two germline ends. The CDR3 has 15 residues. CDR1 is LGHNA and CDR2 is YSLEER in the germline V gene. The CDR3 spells CASSQGTANTGELFF. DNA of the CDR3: TGCGCCAGCAGCCAAGGGACAGCGAACACCGGGGAGCTGTTTTTT.

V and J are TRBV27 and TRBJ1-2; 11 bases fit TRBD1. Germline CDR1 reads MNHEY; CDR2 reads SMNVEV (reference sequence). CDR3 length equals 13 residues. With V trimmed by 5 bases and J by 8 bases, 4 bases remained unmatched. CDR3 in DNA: TGTGCCAGCAGTGGACAGGGGGCCTGGGGCTACACCTTC. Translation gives CASSGQGAWGYTF.

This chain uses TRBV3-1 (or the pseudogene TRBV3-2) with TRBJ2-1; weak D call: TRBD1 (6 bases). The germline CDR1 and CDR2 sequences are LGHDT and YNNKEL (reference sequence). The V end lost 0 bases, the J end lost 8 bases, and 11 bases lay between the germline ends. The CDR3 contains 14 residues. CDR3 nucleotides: TGTGCCAGCAGCCAAGAAGCAGGGGAAGATGAGCAGTTCTTC. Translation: CASSQEAGEDEQFF.

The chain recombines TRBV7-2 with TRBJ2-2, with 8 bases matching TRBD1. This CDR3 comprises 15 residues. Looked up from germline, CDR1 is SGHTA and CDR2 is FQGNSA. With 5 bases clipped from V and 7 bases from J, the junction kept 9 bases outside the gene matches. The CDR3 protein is CASSPYQGAIGELFF. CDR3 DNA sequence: TGTGCCAGCAGCCCATACCAGGGGGCAATCGGGGAGCTGTTTTTT.

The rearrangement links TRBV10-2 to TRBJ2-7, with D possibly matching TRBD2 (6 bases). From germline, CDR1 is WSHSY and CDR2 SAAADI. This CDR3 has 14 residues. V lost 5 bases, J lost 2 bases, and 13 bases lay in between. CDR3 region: CASSTRDFAYEQYF. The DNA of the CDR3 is TGCGCCAGCAGTACCCGGGACTTCGCCTACGAGCAGTACTTC.

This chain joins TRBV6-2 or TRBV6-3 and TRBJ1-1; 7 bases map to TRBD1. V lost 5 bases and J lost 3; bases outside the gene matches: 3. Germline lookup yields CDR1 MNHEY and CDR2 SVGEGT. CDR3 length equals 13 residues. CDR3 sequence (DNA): TGTGCCAGCAGTCGGGACAGAGACACTGAAGCTTTCTTT. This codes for CASSRDRDTEAFF.

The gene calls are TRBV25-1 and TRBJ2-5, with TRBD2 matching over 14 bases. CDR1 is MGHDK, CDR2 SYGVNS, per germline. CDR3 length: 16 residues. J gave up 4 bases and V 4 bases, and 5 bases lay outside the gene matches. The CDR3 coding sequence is TGTGCCAGCAGTGCCTTAGGACTAGCGGGAGGAGAGACCCAGTACTTC. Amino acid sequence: CASSALGLAGGETQYF.

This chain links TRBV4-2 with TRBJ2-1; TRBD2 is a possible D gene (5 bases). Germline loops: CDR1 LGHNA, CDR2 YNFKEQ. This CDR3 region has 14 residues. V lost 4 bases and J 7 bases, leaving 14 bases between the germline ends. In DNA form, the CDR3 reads TGTGCCAGCAGCCTCGAGCTGGGAGTGAATGAGCAGTTCTTC. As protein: CASSLELGVNEQFF.

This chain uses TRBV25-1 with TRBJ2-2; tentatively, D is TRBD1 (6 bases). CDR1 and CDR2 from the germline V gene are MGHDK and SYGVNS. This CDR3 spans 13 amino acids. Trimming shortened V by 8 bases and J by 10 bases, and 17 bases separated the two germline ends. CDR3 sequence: CASLNSGVEELFF. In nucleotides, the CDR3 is TGTGCCAGCCTAAATTCAGGGGTGGAGGAGCTGTTTTTT.

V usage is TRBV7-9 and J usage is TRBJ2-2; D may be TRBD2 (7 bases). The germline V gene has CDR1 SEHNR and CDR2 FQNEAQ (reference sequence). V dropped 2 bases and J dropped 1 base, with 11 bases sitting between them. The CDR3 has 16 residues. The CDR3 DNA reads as TGTGCCAGCAGCTTAAGGGGGGGATTGAACACCGGGGAGCTGTTTTTT. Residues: CASSLRGGLNTGELFF.

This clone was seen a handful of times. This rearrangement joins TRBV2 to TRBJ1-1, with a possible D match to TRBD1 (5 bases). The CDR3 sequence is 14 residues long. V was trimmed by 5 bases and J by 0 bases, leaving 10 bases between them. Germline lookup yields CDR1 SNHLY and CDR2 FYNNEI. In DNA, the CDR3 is TGTGCCAGCAGTTTGACAGCTATGAACACTGAAGCTTTCTTT. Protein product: CASSLTAMNTEAFF.

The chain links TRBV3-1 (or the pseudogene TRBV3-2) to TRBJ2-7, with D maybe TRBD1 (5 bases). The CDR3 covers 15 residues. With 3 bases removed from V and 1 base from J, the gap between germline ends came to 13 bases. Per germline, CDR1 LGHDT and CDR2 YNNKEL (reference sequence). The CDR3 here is CASSQGQGRSYEQYF. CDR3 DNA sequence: TGTGCCAGCAGCCAGGGGCAGGGTAGGTCCTACGAGCAGTACTTC.

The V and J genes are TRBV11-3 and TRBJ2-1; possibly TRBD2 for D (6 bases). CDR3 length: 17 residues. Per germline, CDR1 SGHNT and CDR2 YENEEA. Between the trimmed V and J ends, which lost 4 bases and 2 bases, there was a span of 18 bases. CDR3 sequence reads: CASSSRGGGHTYNEQFF. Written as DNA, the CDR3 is TGTGCCAGCAGCTCCCGGGGAGGAGGTCACACCTACAATGAGCAGTTCTTC.

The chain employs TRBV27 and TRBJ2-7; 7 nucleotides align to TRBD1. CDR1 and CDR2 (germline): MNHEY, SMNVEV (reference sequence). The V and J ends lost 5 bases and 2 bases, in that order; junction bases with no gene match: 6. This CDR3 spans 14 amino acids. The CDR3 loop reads CASSRQGVPYEQYF. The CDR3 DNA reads TGTGCCAGCAGTCGGCAGGGGGTTCCCTACGAGCAGTACTTC.

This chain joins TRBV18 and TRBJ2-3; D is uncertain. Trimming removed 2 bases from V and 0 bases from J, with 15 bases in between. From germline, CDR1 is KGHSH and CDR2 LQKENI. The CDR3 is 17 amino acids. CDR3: CASSPLAASVSTDTQYF. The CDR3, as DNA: TGTGCCAGCTCACCATTGGCTGCCAGTGTCAGCACAGATACGCAGTATTTT. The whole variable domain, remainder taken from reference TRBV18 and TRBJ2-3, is NAGVMQNPRHLVRRRGQEARLRCSPMKGHSHVYWYRQLPEEGLKFMVYLQKENIIDESGMPKERFSAEFPKEGPSILRIQQVVRGDSAAYFCASSPLAASVSTDTQYFGPGTRLTVL.

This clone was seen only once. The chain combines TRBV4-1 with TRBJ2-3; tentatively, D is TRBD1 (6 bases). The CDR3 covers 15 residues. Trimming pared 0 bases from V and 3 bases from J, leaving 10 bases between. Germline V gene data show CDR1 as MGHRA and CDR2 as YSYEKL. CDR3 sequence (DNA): TGCGCCAGCAGCCAAGAGCTGGGGGCGACAGATACGCAGTATTTT. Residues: CASSQELGATDTQYF.

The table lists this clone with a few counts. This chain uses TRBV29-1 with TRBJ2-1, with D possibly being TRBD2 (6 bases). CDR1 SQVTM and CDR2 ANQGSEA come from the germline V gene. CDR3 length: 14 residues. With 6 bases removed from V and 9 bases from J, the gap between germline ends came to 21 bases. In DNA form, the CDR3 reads TGCAGCGTAGGCGGGAAGGCCCTTGGCGGTGAGCAGTTCTTC. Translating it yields CSVGGKALGGEQFF.

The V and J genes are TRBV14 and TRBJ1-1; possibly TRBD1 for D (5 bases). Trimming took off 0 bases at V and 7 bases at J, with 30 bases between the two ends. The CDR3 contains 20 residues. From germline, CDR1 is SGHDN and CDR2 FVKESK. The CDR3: CASSQEKISALRGLGLEAFF. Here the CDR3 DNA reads TGTGCCAGCAGCCAAGAAAAAATCTCGGCATTGAGGGGATTGGGACTTGAAGCTTTCTTT.

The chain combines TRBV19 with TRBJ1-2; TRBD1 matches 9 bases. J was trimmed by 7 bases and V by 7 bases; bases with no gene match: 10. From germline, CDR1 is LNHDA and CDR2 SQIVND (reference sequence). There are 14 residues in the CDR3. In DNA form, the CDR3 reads TGTGCCAGTACCATGGACAGGGGCCGGCGTGGCTACACCTTC. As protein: CASTMDRGRRGYTF.

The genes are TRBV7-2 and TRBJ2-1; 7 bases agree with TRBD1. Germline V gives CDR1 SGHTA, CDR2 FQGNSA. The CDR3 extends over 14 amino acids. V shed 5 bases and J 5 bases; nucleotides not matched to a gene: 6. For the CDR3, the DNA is TGTGCCAGCAGCCCTTGGACAGGTAACAATGAGCAGTTCTTC. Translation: CASSPWTGNNEQFF. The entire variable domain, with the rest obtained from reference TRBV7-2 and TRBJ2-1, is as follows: GAGVSQSPSNKVTEKGKDVELRCDPISGHTALYWYRQSLGQGLEFLIYFQGNSAPDKSGLPSDRFSAERTGGSVSTLTIQRTQQEDSAVYLCASSPWTGNNEQFFGPGTRLTVL.

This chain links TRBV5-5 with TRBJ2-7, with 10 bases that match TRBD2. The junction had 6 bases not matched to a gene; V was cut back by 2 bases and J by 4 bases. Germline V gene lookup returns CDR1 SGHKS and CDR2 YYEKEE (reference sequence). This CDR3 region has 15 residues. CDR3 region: CASSLGTSVRYEQYF. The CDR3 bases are TGTGCCAGCAGCTTAGGGACTAGCGTTAGATACGAGCAGTACTTC.

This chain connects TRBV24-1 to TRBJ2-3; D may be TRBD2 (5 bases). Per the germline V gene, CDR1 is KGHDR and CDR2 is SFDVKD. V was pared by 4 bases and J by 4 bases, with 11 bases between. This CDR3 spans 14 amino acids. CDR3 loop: CATSDPGLSDTQYF. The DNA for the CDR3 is TGTGCCACCAGTGACCCCGGACTGTCAGATACGCAGTATTTT.

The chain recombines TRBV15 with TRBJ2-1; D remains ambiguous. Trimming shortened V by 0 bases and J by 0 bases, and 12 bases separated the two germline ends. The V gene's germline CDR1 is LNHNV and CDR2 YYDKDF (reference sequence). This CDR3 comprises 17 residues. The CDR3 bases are TGTGCCACCAGCAGAGATCGGAGCCGGAGCTCCTACAATGAGCAGTTCTTC. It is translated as CATSRDRSRSSYNEQFF.